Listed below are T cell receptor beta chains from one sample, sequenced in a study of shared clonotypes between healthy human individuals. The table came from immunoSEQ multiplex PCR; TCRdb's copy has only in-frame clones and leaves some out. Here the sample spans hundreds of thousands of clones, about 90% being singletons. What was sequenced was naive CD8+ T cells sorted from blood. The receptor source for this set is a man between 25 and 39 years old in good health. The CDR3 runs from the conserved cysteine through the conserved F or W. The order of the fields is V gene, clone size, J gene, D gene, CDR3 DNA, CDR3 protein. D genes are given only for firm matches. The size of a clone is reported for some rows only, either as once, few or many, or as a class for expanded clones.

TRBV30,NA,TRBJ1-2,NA,TGTGCCTGGAAGTCGTGTTATAGAAAGACCTATGGCTACACCTTC,CAWKSCYRKTYGYTF
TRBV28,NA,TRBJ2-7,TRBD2,TGTGCCAGCAGTTCCTCCGGGACTAGCGGCTACGAGCAGTACTTC,CASSSSGTSGYEQYF
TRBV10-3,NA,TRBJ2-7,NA,TGTGCCAGCCTGGACGAGACTTTGGACGAGCAGTACTTC,CASLDETLDEQYF
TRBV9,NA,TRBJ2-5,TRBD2,TGTGCCAGCAGCGCCCGGCGGGAGGGACGCAATCGAGAGACCCAGTACTTC,CASSARREGRNRETQYF
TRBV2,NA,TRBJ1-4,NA,TGTGCCAGCAGTCTTTATGCAACTAATGAAAAACTGTTTTTT,CASSLYATNEKLFF
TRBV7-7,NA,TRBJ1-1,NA,TGTGCTAGCAGCTTAAACACCGGGTCTGAAGCTTTCTTT,CASSLNTGSEAFF
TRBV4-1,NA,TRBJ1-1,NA,TGCGCCAGCAGCCAGGCGACGGGGCGTGAAGCTTTCTTT,CASSQATGREAFF
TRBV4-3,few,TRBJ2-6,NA,TGCGCCAGCAGCTCCACACTGATCTCTGGGGCCAACGTCCTGACTTTC,CASSSTLISGANVLTF
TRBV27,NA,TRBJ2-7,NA,TGTGCCAGCAGTTCAATACAGGGTTACGAGCAGTACTTC,CASSSIQGYEQYF
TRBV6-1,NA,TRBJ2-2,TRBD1,TGTGCCAGCCAGACAGGGACCCTCACCGGGGAGCTGTTTTTT,CASQTGTLTGELFF
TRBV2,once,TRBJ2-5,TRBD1,TGTGCCAGCAGTGATCAGGACAGGGGGCGAGAGACCCAGTACTTC,CASSDQDRGRETQYF
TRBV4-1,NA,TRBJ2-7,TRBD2,TGCGCCAGCAGCCAACCGGGGGGGGACTACGAGCAGTACTTC,CASSQPGGDYEQYF
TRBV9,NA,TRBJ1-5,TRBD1,TGTGCCAGCAGCCCCGGACAGGGATCTCAGCCCCAGCATTTT,CASSPGQGSQPQHF
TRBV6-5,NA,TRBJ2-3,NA,TGTGCCAGCAGTTACTCCAGCACAGATACGCAGTATTTT,CASSYSSTDTQYF
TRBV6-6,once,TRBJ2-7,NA,TGTGCCAGCAGTTACGGCGCGGGTCTCTACGAGCAGTACTTC,CASSYGAGLYEQYF
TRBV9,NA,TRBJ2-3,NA,TGTGCCAGCAGCTCGAAGGACAGTCCTAGCACAGATACGCAGTATTTT,CASSSKDSPSTDTQYF
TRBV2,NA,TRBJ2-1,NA,TGTGCCAGCAGTGAAGTACGGAATGAGCAGTTCTTC,CASSEVRNEQFF
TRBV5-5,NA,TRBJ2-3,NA,TGTGCCAGCTGGAGGGGGATAGGCACAGATACGCAGTATTTT,CASWRGIGTDTQYF
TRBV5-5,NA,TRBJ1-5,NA,TGTGCCAGCAGCTTGGGAGGCGTTGGGAATCAGCCCCAGCATTTT,CASSLGGVGNQPQHF
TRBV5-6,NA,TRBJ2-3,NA,TGTGCCAGCAGCGGGCGGGACGTAGACCGCGGTCGCACAGATACGCAGTATTTT,CASSGRDVDRGRTDTQYF
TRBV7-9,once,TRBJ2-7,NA,TGTGCCAGCAGCTTTAGACAAACCTACGAGCAGTACTTC,CASSFRQTYEQYF
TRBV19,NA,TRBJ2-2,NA,TGTGCCAGTAGCTCGGCTTGGCGGGGGCGGGACACCGGGGAGCTGTTTTTT,CASSSAWRGRDTGELFF
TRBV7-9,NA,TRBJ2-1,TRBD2,TGTGCCAGCAGCCCGTCGGGACTAGCGGGAAAGGGCGATGAGCAGTTCTTC,CASSPSGLAGKGDEQFF
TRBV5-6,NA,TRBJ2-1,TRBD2,TGTGCCAGCAGCTTGGCCGGGACTAGTGGAAATGAGCAGTTCTTC,CASSLAGTSGNEQFF
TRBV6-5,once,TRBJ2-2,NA,TGTGCCAGCAGTTTCGGGCCCGGGGAGCTGTTTTTT,CASSFGPGELFF
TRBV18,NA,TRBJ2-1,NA,TGTGCCAGCTCACTGTTTGGGTCCTACAATGAGCAGTTCTTC,CASSLFGSYNEQFF